This TCR beta chain was captured in a study of T cell responses to AZD1222 COVID-19 vaccine. Whole-study findings and limits: After two AZD1222 doses, spike-specific TCR breadth and depth rose versus day 0. The reported proportion of spike-specific TCRs targeting unmutated variant regions was nearly half. Possibly, clonal diversity was underestimated; donors were largely white British and included more females.

Remarks on this clone: The antigen remains unidentified.

This table comes from immunoSEQ multiplex PCR, and its TCRdb copy is limited to in-frame clones, with some not included. Here the sample spans under 150,000 clones, around 89% being singletons. Both about-4-week and about-12-week second-dose recipients were combined. This CDR3 region has 14 residues. In germline, CDR1 is SNHLY, CDR2 FYNNEI. The V end was cut by 6 bases, the J end by 5 bases, with 14 bases between. The clonotype comes from an adult who received the AZD1222 COVID-19 vaccine. The source was peripheral blood, collected 28 days after the second AZD1222 dose. The V gene is TRBV2, the J gene TRBJ1-3; D gene unclear. The CDR3 nucleotides are TGTGCCAGCAGGGGCTCGGCCCGGCGAAACACCATATATTTT. Translating gives CASRGSARRNTIYF. The full variable domain, its missing parts supplied by reference TRBV2 and TRBJ1-3, is EPEVTQTPSHQVTQMGQEVILRCVPISNHLYFYWYRQILGQKVEFLVSFYNNEISEKSEIFDDQFSVERPDGSNFTLKIRSTKLEDSAMYFCASRGSARRNTIYFGEGSWLTVV.